The 27 T cell receptor beta chains below all came from one sample that was sequenced in a study of cytotoxic CD8 clonotypes in ibrutinib-treated CLL. Sequenced by immunoSEQ multiplex PCR; TCRdb stores in-frame clones only, minus some. The sample consists of about 17,000 clones, about 81% of them appearing once. This sample comprised PBMCs, obtained before ibrutinib treatment. The receptors originated from a human donor with chronic lymphocytic leukemia.

This chain joins TRBV7-3 and TRBJ1-2, with D possibly matching TRBD1 (6 bases). Germline V gene data show CDR1 as SGHTA and CDR2 as FQGTGA. V was pared by 5 bases and J by 3 bases, with 10 bases between. The CDR3 has 13 amino acids. DNA for the CDR3: TGTGCCAGCAGCCCCCACAGGGACTATGGCTACACCTTC. Protein sequence: CASSPHRDYGYTF.

CDR3 loop: CASWTSRYEQYF. The CDR3 DNA reads TGTGCCTCCTGGACTAGCAGATACGAGCAGTACTTC. The chain employs TRBV28 and TRBJ2-7; 8 bases align to TRBD2. The CDR3 spans 12 residues. The trim removed 11 bases at V and 4 bases at J, leaving 7 bases unmatched. In germline, CDR1 is MDHEN, CDR2 SYDVKM.

This sequence joins TRBV7-6 and TRBJ2-3; D might be TRBD2 (6 bases). V dropped 5 bases and J dropped 3 bases, with 12 bases sitting between them. The CDR3 runs to 14 residues. The V gene's germline CDR1 is SGHVS and CDR2 FNYEAQ. This CDR3 is CASSRYGGTDTQYF. As DNA, the CDR3 is TGTGCCAGCAGCCGATATGGGGGGACAGATACGCAGTATTTT.

The rearrangement uses TRBV4-2 and TRBJ2-5, with D perhaps TRBD2 (6 bases). This CDR3 has 13 residues. Trimming took 0 bases from V and 4 from J, leaving 6 bases between them. Per the germline V gene, CDR1 is LGHNA and CDR2 is YNFKEQ. The CDR3 here is CASSQEGLETQYF. Here the CDR3 DNA reads TGTGCCAGCAGCCAAGAGGGACTAGAGACCCAGTACTTC.

This rearrangement joins TRBV7-2 to TRBJ2-1; D remains unclear. CDR3 size: 15 residues. V lost 2 bases and J lost 7, with 15 bases in between. CDR1 is SGHTA and CDR2 is FQGNSA in the germline V gene. This CDR3 reads CASSLLIPTKNEQFF. DNA of the CDR3: TGTGCCAGCAGCTTATTGATTCCAACGAAGAATGAGCAGTTCTTC.

This chain's CDR3 is CASSHLTGTGELFF. In DNA, the CDR3 is TGCGCCAGCAGCCATTTGACGGGGACCGGGGAGCTGTTTTTT. V and J are TRBV5-1 and TRBJ2-2, with D possibly being TRBD2 (5 bases). Germline CDR1 and CDR2: SGHRS and YFSETQ. There are 14 residues in the CDR3. The V end was cut by 4 bases, the J end by 5 bases, with 12 bases between.

The rearrangement uses TRBV28 and TRBJ1-2; TRBD1 aligns across 7 bases. The V gene end was trimmed by 2 bases and the J gene end by 0 bases; junction bases not matched to a gene: 3. This CDR3 has 15 residues. Per the germline V gene, CDR1 is MDHEN and CDR2 is SYDVKM. The CDR3 DNA sequence: TGTGCCAGCAGTTTAGGAGGGGGCCCTAACTATGGCTACACCTTC. This translates into CASSLGGGPNYGYTF.

The rearrangement uses TRBV27 and TRBJ2-1; 10 nucleotides agree with TRBD2. The length of the CDR3 is 22 residues. Per germline, CDR1 MNHEY and CDR2 SMNVEV (reference sequence). With 6 bases clipped from V and 7 bases from J, the junction kept 30 bases outside the gene matches. The CDR3 DNA sequence: TGTGCCAGCAGCTTAATAACCCTGGACAGAGCAACCGGGACTAGCGTTATTAATGAGCAGTTCTTC. It translates to CASSLITLDRATGTSVINEQFF.

The gene calls are TRBV19 and TRBJ2-5, with TRBD1 matching over 9 bases. Looked up from germline, CDR1 is LNHDA and CDR2 is SQIVND (reference sequence). V trimming: 6 bases; J trimming: 5 bases; junction bases outside the gene matches: 13. The CDR3 extends over 16 amino acids. The CDR3 nucleotides are TGTGCCAGTAGGAAGACACAGGGGGCGATAAGGGAGACCCAGTACTTC. This sequence encodes CASRKTQGAIRETQYF. The entire variable domain, with the rest obtained from reference TRBV19 and TRBJ2-5, is as follows: DGGITQSPKYLFRKEGQNVTLSCEQNLNHDAMYWYRQDPGQGLRLIYYSQIVNDFQKGDIAEGYSVSREKKESFPLTVTSAQKNPTAFYLCASRKTQGAIRETQYFGPGTRLLVL.

This clone appeared a single time. The V and J genes are TRBV11-2 and TRBJ2-7; D is uncertain. Trimming stripped 5 bases from V and 5 bases from J, with 7 bases between. This CDR3 has 11 residues. Germline lookup yields CDR1 SGHAT and CDR2 FQNNGV. This CDR3 is CASSVKDEQYF. The CDR3 DNA sequence: TGTGCCAGCAGCGTCAAAGACGAGCAGTACTTC.

This clone was observed a single time. This chain uses TRBV5-1 with TRBJ2-2, with unresolved D. CDR3 length: 15 amino acids. Trimming left V 4 bases short and J 6 bases short, with 16 bases between. The germline gives CDR1 SGHRS, CDR2 YFSETQ. CDR3 sequence reads: CASSPNPPTAGELFF. In DNA, the CDR3 is TGCGCCAGCAGCCCGAATCCCCCCACGGCCGGGGAGCTGTTTTTT.

This chain links TRBV27 with TRBJ2-1; TRBD2 matches at 7 bases. CDR3 length equals 14 residues. Looked up from germline, CDR1 is MNHEY and CDR2 is SMNVEV (reference sequence). V was pared by 4 bases and J by 9 bases, with 9 bases of the junction left unmatched. This CDR3 reads CASSSWREFGEQFF. The CDR3 DNA sequence: TGTGCCAGCAGTTCGTGGCGGGAGTTTGGTGAGCAGTTCTTC.

The chain has TRBV28 and TRBJ2-2, with 7 bases matching TRBD1. The trim removed 2 bases at V and 8 bases at J, leaving 14 bases unmatched. The CDR3 is 17 amino acids. CDR1 and CDR2 from the germline V gene are MDHEN and SYDVKM. The CDR3 bases are TGTGCCAGCAGTTTACGTGCTACAGGGGTGTTAGTAGGGGAGCTGTTTTTT. Translated, it gives CASSLRATGVLVGELFF.

This CDR3 reads CASSLLQGGGYTF. The CDR3 nucleotides read TGTGCCAGCAGTTTACTGCAGGGGGGCGGCTACACCTTC. The gene calls are TRBV28 and TRBJ1-2, with 7 bases lining up with TRBD1. V was clipped by 2 bases and J by 8 bases; unmatched bases: 5. The germline V gene has CDR1 MDHEN and CDR2 SYDVKM. The CDR3 is 13 residues long.

The chain has TRBV10-1 and TRBJ2-1, with D perhaps given as TRBD1 or TRBD2 (5 bases each). The CDR3 loop spans 20 amino acids. CDR1 WNHNN and CDR2 SYGVQD come from the germline V gene (reference sequence). V lost 7 bases and J 5 bases, leaving 33 bases between the germline ends. CDR3 DNA: TGCGCCAGCAATTTAAACTTTCGGGACCGACGCCACCCAAACCACAATGAGCAGTTCTTC. Translating it yields CASNLNFRDRRHPNHNEQFF.

This clone was seen a single time. The chain links TRBV7-2 to TRBJ1-1; 7 positions agree with TRBD1. V was clipped by 10 bases and J by 1 base; unmatched bases: 9. The CDR3 has 14 residues. Per germline, CDR1 SGHTA and CDR2 FQGNSA. CDR3 region: CATVAGTANTEAFF. The DNA of the CDR3 is TGTGCCACAGTCGCCGGGACAGCGAACACTGAAGCTTTCTTT.

This clone was seen just once. V is TRBV5-8 and J is TRBJ1-4; 7 positions agree with TRBD1. Losses at the gene ends were 8 bases for V and 7 bases for J; bases not matched to a gene: 11. Germline CDR1 reads SGHTS; CDR2 reads YDEGEE. The CDR3 extends over 14 amino acids. CDR3 nucleotide sequence: TGTGCCAGTCCTACCCGGACAGGAGGTGAAAAACTGTTTTTT. Translating it yields CASPTRTGGEKLFF.

The J gene is TRBJ2-5, the V gene TRBV11-3; D gene ambiguous. The V gene's germline CDR1 is SGHNT and CDR2 YENEEA. Trimming removed 0 bases at V and 5 bases at J, with 4 bases between. This CDR3 region has 12 residues. CDR3 in DNA: TGTGCCAGCAGCTTAGAAGGGGAGACCCAGTACTTC. Translation gives CASSLEGETQYF.

The chain employs TRBV29-1 and TRBJ2-5; tentative D call: TRBD1 (5 bases). This CDR3 region has 14 residues. Trimming removed 0 bases from V and 5 bases from J, with 13 bases in between. Germline loops: CDR1 SQVTM, CDR2 ANQGSEA. In nucleotides, the CDR3 is TGCAGCGTTGAAGATCCAGGGTTAAAGGAGACCCAGTACTTC. Translation gives CSVEDPGLKETQYF. The variable domain in full, completed from reference TRBV29-1 and TRBJ2-5, reads SAVISQKPSRDICQRGTSLTIQCQVDSQVTMMFWYRQQPGQSLTLIATANQGSEATYESGFVIDKFPISRPNLTFSTLTVSNMSPEDSSIYLCSVEDPGLKETQYFGPGTRLLVL.

This clone has only one observation. The V gene is TRBV28, the J gene TRBJ2-3; the D is unclear. CDR1 is MDHEN and CDR2 is SYDVKM in the germline V gene. The CDR3 runs to 15 residues. V shed 6 bases and J shed 2 bases, with 15 bases lying between them. The CDR3: CASSPPGGPTDTQYF. CDR3 sequence (DNA): TGTGCCAGCAGCCCCCCCGGTGGGCCCACAGATACGCAGTATTTT.

The rearrangement joins TRBV5-1 to TRBJ1-4; 10 bases match TRBD1. Unmatched junction bases numbered 6, after V lost 6 bases and J lost 7 bases. The germline CDR1 and CDR2 sequences are SGHRS and YFSETQ. The CDR3 length is 14 residues. The CDR3 protein is CASTLGQGSEKLFF. The CDR3, as DNA: TGCGCCAGCACCCTGGGACAGGGGAGTGAAAAACTGTTTTTT.

The chain combines TRBV9 with TRBJ1-6; perhaps TRBD1 as D (5 bases). Germline V gene sequence: CDR1 SGDLS, CDR2 YYNGEE. This CDR3 has 17 amino acids. V was clipped by 4 bases and J by 0 bases, with 14 bases between them. In nucleotides, the CDR3 is TGTGCCAGCAGCCAAACAGGAGAGAGCTCCTATAATTCACCCCTCCACTTT. Translating it yields CASSQTGESSYNSPLHF.

This clone was detected only a few times. V usage is TRBV27 and J usage is TRBJ2-3, with TRBD1 matching 10 bases. The ends lost 4 bases at V and 6 bases at J; junction bases unmatched: 10. CDR1 and CDR2 from the germline V gene are MNHEY and SMNVEV (reference sequence). The CDR3 is 16 residues long. Here the CDR3 reads CASSSRGTGEGDTQYF. CDR3 in DNA: TGTGCCAGCAGTTCGCGGGGGACAGGGGAGGGGGATACGCAGTATTTT.

This chain uses TRBV27 with TRBJ2-5; 11 bases are shared with TRBD2. This CDR3 region has 16 residues. The ends lost 2 bases at V and 4 bases at J; junction bases unmatched: 6. Germline loops: CDR1 MNHEY, CDR2 SMNVEV (reference sequence). The CDR3 is CASSLPGTSGIETQYF. CDR3 coding DNA: TGTGCCAGCAGTTTACCGGGGACTAGCGGAATAGAGACCCAGTACTTC.

The chain joins TRBV4-2 to TRBJ2-1; no clear D. This CDR3 contains 15 residues. V was clipped by 0 bases and J by 6 bases, with 12 bases between them. Germline loops: CDR1 LGHNA, CDR2 YNFKEQ. This chain's CDR3 is CASSQDLGRINEQFF. CDR3 DNA: TGTGCCAGCAGCCAAGATCTAGGTCGGATCAATGAGCAGTTCTTC.

This clone was recorded only once. The chain uses TRBV19 and TRBJ1-5; 10 bases map to TRBD1. Germline CDR1 reads LNHDA; CDR2 reads SQIVND (reference sequence). The CDR3 is made up of 22 amino acids. With V trimmed by 5 bases and J by 0 bases, 22 bases remained unmatched. The CDR3 DNA reads as TGTGCCAGTAGTTACTCTTCTACCTCCGGGACAGGGGACAATTATAGCAATCAGCCCCAGCATTTT. This translates into CASSYSSTSGTGDNYSNQPQHF.

The CDR3 loop is CASSSPAKNIQYF. The DNA of the CDR3 is TGTGCCAGCAGCTCACCCGCCAAAAACATTCAGTACTTC. This chain links TRBV9 with TRBJ2-4; D is uncertain. Germline-derived CDR1 and CDR2 are SGDLS and YYNGEE. The CDR3 extends over 13 amino acids. V was cut by 4 bases and J by 1 base, with 6 bases left in between.